Sequencing of this T cell receptor beta chain was carried out in a study of cytomegalovirus exposure and HLA in healthy donors. Overall study: The 120 validation repertoires and the approximately 670 first-cohort repertoires shared a platform, a later analysis reported. Study-wide findings and caveats: Reports credit the classifier with highly specific, highly sensitive diagnosis of cytomegalovirus status. According to a subsequent analysis, TCR clusters from the first cohort were inclined to appear together in the roughly 120 validation repertoires. Cytomegalovirus-associated TCR beta chains were listed, numbering approximately 150.

Trimming shortened V by 5 bases and J by 4 bases, and 15 bases separated the two germline ends. Germline CDR1 MNHEY, CDR2 SVGAGI. There are 14 residues in the CDR3. The method was immunoSEQ multiplex PCR; TCRdb's version includes in-frame clones alone and lacks a portion of them. Altogether about 160,000 clones are present, about nine tenths being singletons, with the ten largest covering 4% to 5%. As concerns this clone: The antigen is unknown.

The chain is built from TRBV6-5 and TRBJ2-7, with D tentatively TRBD2 (6 bases). This TCR derives from a man between 18 and 35 years old in good health and CMV-seropositive. Material for sequencing was PBMCs. The CDR3 protein is CASSPGGPEYEQYF. DNA of the CDR3: TGTGCCAGCAGTCCCGGAGGGCCTGAATACGAGCAGTACTTC.